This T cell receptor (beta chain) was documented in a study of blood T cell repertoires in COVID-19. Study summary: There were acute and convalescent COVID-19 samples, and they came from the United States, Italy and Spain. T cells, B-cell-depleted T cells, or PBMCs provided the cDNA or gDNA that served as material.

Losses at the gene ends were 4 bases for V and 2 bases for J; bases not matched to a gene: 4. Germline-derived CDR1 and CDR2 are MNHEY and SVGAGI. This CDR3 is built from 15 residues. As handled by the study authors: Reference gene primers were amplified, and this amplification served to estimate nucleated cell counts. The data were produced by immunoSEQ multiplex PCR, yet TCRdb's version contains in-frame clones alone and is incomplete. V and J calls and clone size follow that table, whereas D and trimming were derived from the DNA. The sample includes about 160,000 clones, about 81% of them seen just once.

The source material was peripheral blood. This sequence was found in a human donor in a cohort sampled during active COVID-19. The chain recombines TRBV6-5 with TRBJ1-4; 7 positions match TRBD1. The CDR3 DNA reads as TGTGCCAGCAGTTCGACAGGGTATACTAATGAAAAACTGTTTTTT. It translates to CASSSTGYTNEKLFF.